This is a list of T cell receptor beta chains from one sample in a study of cytomegalovirus exposure and HLA in healthy donors. Produced via immunoSEQ multiplex PCR; TCRdb's table is partial and in-frame only. There are some 120,000 clones in the sample; about three quarters occur only once, and roughly 6.3% lies in the top ten. Sequencing was carried out using PBMCs. The source is a woman aged 40 to 50 in good health and CMV-seronegative. Both conserved end residues are part of each CDR3. Fields, in order: J gene, V gene, clone size, D gene, CDR3 protein, CDR3 DNA. The D gene is left open where the match is weak. Where a row states a size, it is once, few, many or the class of an expanded clone; other rows omit it.

TRBJ2-7 | TRBV28 | NA | NA | CASSDPGLTYEQYF | TGTGCCAGCAGCGACCCGGGACTTACCTACGAGCAGTACTTC
TRBJ1-2 | TRBV6-8 | NA | NA | CASKGGTANYGYTF | TGTGCCAGCAAAGGAGGTACGGCTAACTATGGCTACACCTTC
TRBJ2-5 | TRBV7-2 | NA | TRBD2 | CASRPGGETQYF | TGTGCCAGCCGACCGGGAGGAGAGACCCAGTACTTC
TRBJ2-1 | TRBV5-5 | few | NA | CASSQDRSSYNEQFF | TGTGCCAGCAGCCAGGACAGAAGCTCCTACAATGAGCAGTTCTTC
TRBJ1-2 | TRBV19 | NA | NA | CASSIANSYYGYTF | TGTGCCAGTAGTATAGCGAACAGTTACTATGGCTACACCTTC
TRBJ2-7 | TRBV4-2 | NA | NA | CASSQEATISYEQYF | TGTGCCAGCAGCCAAGAAGCGACTATCTCCTACGAGCAGTACTTC
TRBJ2-3 | TRBV5-1 | once | NA | CASSPPLPQGGDTQYF | TGCGCCAGCAGCCCGCCCCTACCTCAGGGGGGAGATACGCAGTATTTT
TRBJ1-4 | TRBV7-2 | NA | TRBD1 | CASSRGQNEKLFF | TGTGCCAGCAGCCGGGGACAGAATGAAAAACTGTTTTTT
TRBJ2-7 | TRBV5-6 | NA | TRBD2 | CASSTGLATVEQYF | TGTGCCAGCAGCACCGGACTAGCGACGGTCGAGCAGTACTTC
TRBJ1-5 | TRBV29-1 | NA | TRBD1 | CSVETGRNQPQHF | TGCAGCGTTGAGACAGGGAGAAATCAGCCCCAGCATTTT